Following are 8 T cell receptor beta chains from one sample sequenced in a study of cytomegalovirus exposure and HLA in healthy donors. 60 Vbeta and 13 Jbeta primers were used in PCR. Data came from immunoSEQ multiplex PCR; TCRdb stores just in-frame clones and leaves some out. The profile shows about 130,000 clones, about 83% of them singletons. Sequenced: PBMCs. Receptors were obtained from a girl aged 2-10 years in good health and CMV-seronegative.

The chain combines TRBV7-2 with TRBJ2-2, with TRBD2 matching over 9 bases. The CDR3 is made up of 18 amino acids. The ends lost 3 bases at V and 4 bases at J; junction bases unmatched: 12. The germline CDR1 and CDR2 sequences are SGHTA and FQGNSA. CDR3 coding DNA: TGTGCCAGCAGCTTTTCCCAGGGACTAGCCGTCTTCACCGGGGAGCTGTTTTTT. Its protein product is CASSFSQGLAVFTGELFF.

The chain is built from TRBV7-6 and TRBJ2-3; no definite D call. Germline V gives CDR1 SGHVS, CDR2 FNYEAQ. Trimming left V 6 bases short and J 0 bases short, with 13 bases between. The CDR3 totals 15 residues. For the CDR3, the DNA is TGTGCCAGCAGACGACTTGGGTCTAGCACAGATACGCAGTATTTT. Protein: CASRRLGSSTDTQYF.

The chain is built from TRBV30 and TRBJ2-1; 10 bases are shared with TRBD2. The J segment lost 9 bases and the V segment lost 3 bases, leaving 14 bases of the junction unmatched. CDR1 is GTSNPN and CDR2 is SVGIG in the germline V gene (reference sequence). CDR3 length: 16 residues. The CDR3 region is CAWSRLLAGGYCEQFF. The CDR3 DNA is TGTGCCTGGAGCCGCCTTTTAGCGGGAGGTTACTGTGAGCAGTTCTTC.

In this sample, this clone turned up a few times. CDR3 nucleotide sequence: TGTGCCAGCAGTGAAGATGCGGGAGACCCTTACGAGCAGTACTTC. This translates into CASSEDAGDPYEQYF. The rearrangement uses TRBV6-1 and TRBJ2-7; 7 nucleotides agree with TRBD2. The V and J ends lost 1 base and 4 bases, in that order; junction bases with no gene match: 7. This CDR3 has 15 amino acids. Per germline, CDR1 MNHNS and CDR2 SASEGT.

The DNA for the CDR3 is TGTGCCAACGCACCCCAGGGGGCCAGCTCCTACGAGCAGTACTTC. Translating gives CANAPQGASSYEQYF. The chain carries TRBV27 and TRBJ2-7, with 8 positions matching TRBD1. V dropped 10 bases and J dropped 0; count of bases not matched to a gene: 11. CDR3 length: 15 residues. The germline CDR1 and CDR2 sequences are MNHEY and SMNVEV (reference sequence).

J is TRBJ1-1 and V is TRBV10-3; possible D gene TRBD1, 5 bases. Germline V gives CDR1 ENHRY, CDR2 SYGVKD. The CDR3 has 12 residues. The ends were cut back, 6 bases at V and 1 base at J, with 6 bases in the middle. For the CDR3, the DNA is TGTGCCATCAGGACAGCGAACACTGAAGCTTTCTTT. This gives the protein CAIRTANTEAFF.

The gene calls are TRBV7-6 and TRBJ1-2; D may be TRBD1 (5 bases). CDR1 and CDR2 (germline): SGHVS, FNYEAQ. The CDR3 length is 14 residues. The V and J ends lost 5 bases and 3 bases respectively, with 13 bases between them. CDR3 region: CASSPRGVDYGYTF. CDR3 nucleotides: TGTGCCAGCAGCCCCCGGGGGGTGGACTATGGCTACACCTTC.

The CDR3 coding sequence is TGTGCCTTTCTAATTGGGCAGGCCGGGGAGCTGTTTTTT. It yields the protein CAFLIGQAGELFF. The V gene is TRBV7-9, the J gene TRBJ2-2; no firm D call. The CDR3 covers 13 residues. Germline CDR1 is SEHNR and CDR2 is FQNEAQ (reference sequence). The V and J ends lost 11 bases and 6 bases respectively, with 16 bases between them.